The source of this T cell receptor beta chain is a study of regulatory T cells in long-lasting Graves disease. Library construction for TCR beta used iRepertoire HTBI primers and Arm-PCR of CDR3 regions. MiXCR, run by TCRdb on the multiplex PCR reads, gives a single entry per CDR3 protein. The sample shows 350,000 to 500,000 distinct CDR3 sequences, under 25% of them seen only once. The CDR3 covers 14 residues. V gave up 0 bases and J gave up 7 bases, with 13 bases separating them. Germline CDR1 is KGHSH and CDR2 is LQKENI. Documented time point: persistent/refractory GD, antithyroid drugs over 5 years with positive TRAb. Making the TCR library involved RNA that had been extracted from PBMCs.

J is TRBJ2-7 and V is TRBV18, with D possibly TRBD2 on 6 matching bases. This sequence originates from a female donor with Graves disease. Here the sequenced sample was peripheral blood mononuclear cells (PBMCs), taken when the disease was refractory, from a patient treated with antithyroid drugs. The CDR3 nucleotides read TGTGCCAGCTCACCACCTCTCGCGGGGATGGAGCAGTACTTC. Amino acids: CASSPPLAGMEQYF. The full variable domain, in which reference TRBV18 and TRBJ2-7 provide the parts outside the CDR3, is NAGVMQNPRHLVRRRGQEARLRCSPMKGHSHVYWYRQLPEEGLKFMVYLQKENIIDESGMPKERFSAEFPKEGPSILRIQQVVRGDSAAYFCASSPPLAGMEQYFGPGTRLTVT.